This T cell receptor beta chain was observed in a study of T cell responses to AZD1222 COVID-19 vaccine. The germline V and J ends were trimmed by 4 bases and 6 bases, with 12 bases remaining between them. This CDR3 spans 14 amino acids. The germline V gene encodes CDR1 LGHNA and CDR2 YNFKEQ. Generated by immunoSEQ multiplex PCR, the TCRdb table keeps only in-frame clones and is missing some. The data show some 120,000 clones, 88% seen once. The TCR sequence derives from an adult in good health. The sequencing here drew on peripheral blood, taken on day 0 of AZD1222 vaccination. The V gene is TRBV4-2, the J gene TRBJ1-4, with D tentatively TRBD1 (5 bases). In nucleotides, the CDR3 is TGTGCCAGCAGCCCATTCACGGGGCATGAAAAACTGTTTTTT. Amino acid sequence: CASSPFTGHEKLFF.